The 26 T cell receptor beta chains given below trace back to one sample, sequenced in a study of shared clonotypes between healthy human individuals. Profiling relied on immunoSEQ multiplex PCR, and the TCRdb table lists in-frame clones only, not all of them. The sample lists hundreds of thousands of clones; around 73% were seen once. Material: memory CD4+ T cells sorted from blood. Described subset: CD45RA-negative fraction. The receptors come from a woman aged 25 to 39 in good health.

The chain joins TRBV27 to TRBJ2-2; 8 bases are shared with TRBD2. Germline CDR1 is MNHEY and CDR2 is SMNVEV (reference sequence). V lost 9 bases and J lost 4; bases outside the gene matches: 10. The CDR3 runs to 15 residues. The CDR3 DNA is TGTGCCAGTCGTCGGGAGGGCGTTGTCACCGGGGAGCTGTTTTTT. As protein: CASRREGVVTGELFF.

This clone was detected once. The J gene is TRBJ1-3, the V gene TRBV5-1; 7 nucleotides line up with TRBD1. V was pared by 5 bases and J by 0 bases, with 2 bases of the junction left unmatched. Germline CDR1 and CDR2: SGHRS and YFSETQ. The CDR3 loop spans 14 amino acids. The chain's CDR3 is CASRGQSSGNTIYF. The CDR3, as DNA: TGCGCCAGCAGGGGACAGAGCTCTGGAAACACCATATATTTT.

Comment on this clone: With a much larger clone just one base away, this may be a read error. Other DNA sequences in the same sample also yield this CDR3. The rearrangement links TRBV6-5 to TRBJ2-7; D gene ambiguous. Germline-derived CDR1 and CDR2 are MNHEY and SVGAGI. The V end was cut by 1 base, the J end by 5 bases, with 3 bases between. CDR3 size: 11 residues. For the CDR3, the DNA is TGTGCCAGCAGTTACTTGAACGAGCAGTACTTC. It encodes CASSYLNEQYF.

The genes are TRBV2 and TRBJ2-7; 9 positions agree with TRBD2. The CDR3 loop spans 14 amino acids. The germline CDR1 and CDR2 sequences are SNHLY and FYNNEI. The junction had 8 bases not matched to a gene; V was cut back by 11 bases and J by 0 bases. The CDR3 DNA reads as TGTGCCGGCAAGAGCGGGAGGACCTCCTACGAGCAGTACTTC. Its protein is CAGKSGRTSYEQYF. The entire variable domain, with the rest obtained from reference TRBV2 and TRBJ2-7, is as follows: EPEVTQTPSHQVTQMGQEVILRCVPISNHLYFYWYRQILGQKVEFLVSFYNNEISEKSEIFDDQFSVERPDGSNFTLKIRSTKLEDSAMYFCAGKSGRTSYEQYFGPGTRLTVT.

The chain combines TRBV27 with TRBJ2-6, with 9 positions matching TRBD2. Trimming at V came to 2 bases and at J to 0 bases, leaving 17 bases not matched to a gene. CDR1 and CDR2 from the germline V gene are MNHEY and SMNVEV (reference sequence). The length of the CDR3 is 22 residues. CDR3 sequence (DNA): TGTGCCAGCAGTTTAGGTGGGAGCTTGGGGCTAGCGGGACCCTCTGGGGCCAACGTCCTGACTTTC. Translated, it gives CASSLGGSLGLAGPSGANVLTF.

This chain uses TRBV7-9 with TRBJ2-5, with 7 bases fitting TRBD2. The CDR3 is 16 amino acids. With V trimmed by 3 bases and J by 0 bases, 7 bases remained unmatched. Germline assignment: CDR1 SEHNR and CDR2 FQNEAQ (reference sequence). The CDR3 here is CASSLPSGTYQETQYF. CDR3 bases: TGTGCCAGCAGCTTGCCGAGCGGGACGTACCAAGAGACCCAGTACTTC.

V gene TRBV28 combines with J gene TRBJ2-5, with D possibly being TRBD1 or TRBD2 (6 bases each). Germline CDR1 MDHEN, CDR2 SYDVKM. CDR3 length: 14 residues. Trimming stripped 6 bases from V and 0 bases from J, with 11 bases between. Here the CDR3 reads CASSRGGNQETQYF. The DNA for the CDR3 is TGTGCCAGCAGCAGAGGGGGGAACCAAGAGACCCAGTACTTC.

This chain uses TRBV7-3 with TRBJ1-1; D not resolved. Trimming cost V 0 bases and J 5 bases, with 7 bases left between them. The CDR3 is made up of 13 amino acids. CDR1 is SGHTA, CDR2 FQGTGA, per germline. The CDR3, as DNA: TGTGCCAGCAGCTTAACCCCGGGGACTGAAGCTTTCTTT. This translates into CASSLTPGTEAFF.

This clone was recorded once. The CDR3 here is CASSESGPGELFF. CDR3 DNA sequence: TGTGCCAGCAGTGAATCAGGGCCCGGGGAGCTGTTTTTT. This sequence joins TRBV25-1 and TRBJ2-2, with D tentatively TRBD1 (5 bases). Germline assignment: CDR1 MGHDK and CDR2 SYGVNS. CDR3 length: 13 residues. Trimming pared 1 base from V and 6 bases from J, leaving 6 bases between. Drawing the rest from reference TRBV25-1 and TRBJ2-2, the complete variable domain is EADIYQTPRYLVIGTGKKITLECSQTMGHDKMYWYQQDPGMELHLIHYSYGVNSTEKGDLSSESTVSRIRTEHFPLTLESARPSHTSQYLCASSESGPGELFFGEGSRLTVL.

The V gene is TRBV21-1, the J gene TRBJ1-5. TRBV21-1 is listed as a pseudogene. The CDR3 has 14 amino acids. CDR3 loop: CARMLDGDNQPQHF. The CDR3 nucleotides read TGTGCCAGGATGCTCGACGGTGACAATCAGCCCCAGCATTTT.

J is TRBJ1-1 and V is TRBV19; the match to TRBD1 covers 8 bases. Germline assignment: CDR1 LNHDA and CDR2 SQIVND (reference sequence). V lost 5 bases to trimming and J lost 2 bases; unmatched junction nucleotides: 7. CDR3 length equals 15 residues. The CDR3 sequence is CASSSSPGGNTEAFF. The CDR3 bases are TGTGCCAGTAGTTCTTCCCCAGGGGGCAACACTGAAGCTTTCTTT.

The chain employs TRBV9 and TRBJ1-1; D may be TRBD1 (6 bases). Germline CDR1 reads SGDLS; CDR2 reads YYNGEE. The CDR3 covers 15 residues. Deletions cut 0 bases from V and 1 base from J, with 10 bases between. CDR3 sequence: CASSVDGQKNTEAFF. The CDR3 region has the DNA TGTGCCAGCAGCGTAGACGGACAGAAGAACACTGAAGCTTTCTTT. The full variable domain, with the rest looked up from reference TRBV9 and TRBJ1-1, is DSGVTQTPKHLITATGQRVTLRCSPRSGDLSVYWYQQSLDQGLQFLIQYYNGEERAKGNILERFSAQQFPDLHSELNLSSLELGDSALYFCASSVDGQKNTEAFFGQGTRLTVV.

The chain is built from TRBV14 and TRBJ2-5, with 10 bases that match TRBD2. CDR3 size: 16 residues. After removal of 4 bases from V and 4 bases from J, the junction contained 9 bases not matched to a gene. The germline gives CDR1 SGHDN, CDR2 FVKESK. The CDR3 is CASSPGLANEGETQYF. The CDR3, as DNA: TGTGCCAGCAGCCCGGGACTAGCGAACGAGGGAGAGACCCAGTACTTC.

The V gene is TRBV7-9, the J gene TRBJ2-7, with 7 bases identical to TRBD1. Looked up from germline, CDR1 is SEHNR and CDR2 is FQNEAQ (reference sequence). This CDR3 has 12 residues. V dropped 3 bases and J dropped 9; count of bases not matched to a gene: 5. CDR3 in amino acids: CASSLGQLGQYF. CDR3 in DNA: TGTGCCAGCAGCTTGGGACAGCTTGGGCAGTACTTC.

The CDR3 bases are TGTGCCAGCAGCCCCGGGATAGGCTTCATGAACACTGAAGCTTTCTTT. Translated, it gives CASSPGIGFMNTEAFF. The chain joins TRBV11-2 to TRBJ1-1, with D unresolved. The germline V gene encodes CDR1 SGHAT and CDR2 FQNNGV. This CDR3 is built from 16 residues. Trimming cost V 5 bases and J 0 bases, with 16 bases left between them.

The V and J genes are TRBV5-1 and TRBJ2-1, with D hard to call. This CDR3 is built from 15 residues. The germline gives CDR1 SGHRS, CDR2 YFSETQ. V shed 0 bases and J shed 2 bases, with 9 bases lying between them. The CDR3 DNA reads TGCGCCAGCAGCTTGGGCGCCGCCCCCTACAATGAGCAGTTCTTC. Its protein is CASSLGAAPYNEQFF.

This chain uses TRBV27 with TRBJ2-7; 9 bases align to TRBD2. Germline-derived CDR1 and CDR2 are MNHEY and SMNVEV (reference sequence). This CDR3 spans 15 amino acids. V shed 3 bases, J shed 6 bases, and the junction held 9 bases outside the gene matches. CDR3 region: CASSFLVAGVTEQYF. CDR3 in DNA: TGTGCCAGCAGTTTTCTGGTAGCGGGAGTGACCGAGCAGTACTTC.

The chain couples TRBV2 to TRBJ1-1, with unresolved D. V lost 11 bases and J 0 bases, leaving 13 bases between the germline ends. Germline CDR1 SNHLY, CDR2 FYNNEI. The CDR3 has 13 residues. CDR3 in amino acids: CACDYQVNTEAFF. CDR3 sequence (DNA): TGTGCCTGCGATTATCAGGTGAACACTGAAGCTTTCTTT. Complete variable domain (other parts from reference TRBV2 and TRBJ1-1): EPEVTQTPSHQVTQMGQEVILRCVPISNHLYFYWYRQILGQKVEFLVSFYNNEISEKSEIFDDQFSVERPDGSNFTLKIRSTKLEDSAMYFCACDYQVNTEAFFGQGTRLTVV.

This rearrangement joins TRBV11-2 to TRBJ2-3, with 11 nucleotides matching TRBD2. Looked up from germline, CDR1 is SGHAT and CDR2 is FQNNGV. The length of the CDR3 is 17 residues. With V trimmed by 1 base and J by 1 base, 4 bases remained unmatched. CDR3 protein: CASSLGPGLAGTDTQYF. The CDR3 coding sequence is TGTGCCAGCAGCTTAGGCCCGGGACTAGCGGGCACAGATACGCAGTATTTT.

The chain is built from TRBV28 and TRBJ1-4; the D gene is possibly TRBD1 (6 bases). This CDR3 has 16 amino acids. CDR1 is MDHEN and CDR2 is SYDVKM in the germline V gene. Trimming stripped 7 bases from V and 0 bases from J, with 15 bases between. The CDR3 region is CASNHQRGPTNEKLFF. CDR3 coding DNA: TGTGCCAGCAATCACCAACGGGGGCCAACTAATGAAAAACTGTTTTTT. Looking up the rest from reference TRBV28 and TRBJ1-4 gives the full variable domain: DVKVTQSSRYLVKRTGEKVFLECVQDMDHENMFWYRQDPGLGLRLIYFSYDVKMKEKGDIPEGYSVSREKKERFSLILESASTNQTSMYLCASNHQRGPTNEKLFFGSGTQLSVL.

This clone was detected once. The chain couples TRBV7-9 to TRBJ2-7; D is undetermined. Germline CDR1 is SEHNR and CDR2 is FQNEAQ (reference sequence). V was pared by 5 bases and J by 0 bases, with 11 bases between. This CDR3 is 14 amino acids long. The CDR3 DNA sequence: TGTGCCAGCAGCGACACTCAGAGCTCCTACGAGCAGTACTTC. Its protein product is CASSDTQSSYEQYF.

For this clone: Other DNA sequences within the sample encode an identical CDR3. The genes are TRBV29-1 and TRBJ2-7, with a possible D match to TRBD1 (6 bases). Trimming pared 6 bases from V and 1 base from J, leaving 10 bases between. Germline V gene data show CDR1 as SQVTM and CDR2 as ANQGSEA. This CDR3 comprises 12 residues. The CDR3 DNA reads TGCAGCGTGGGGACAAGTTCCTACGAGCAGTACTTC. Protein: CSVGTSSYEQYF.

This chain joins TRBV6-6 and TRBJ2-5; TRBD2 aligns across 10 bases. This CDR3 has 15 amino acids. In germline, CDR1 is MNHNY, CDR2 SVGAGI (reference sequence). With V trimmed by 4 bases and J by 6 bases, 8 bases remained unmatched. The CDR3 bases are TGTGCCAGCAGTTTGGCTAGCGGGGGCCCACAGACCCAGTACTTC. Protein product: CASSLASGGPQTQYF.

The chain uses TRBV6-1 and TRBJ2-7; 10 bases are a match to TRBD2. The CDR3 is 16 amino acids. The ends lost 1 base at V and 4 bases at J; junction bases unmatched: 7. The germline V gene encodes CDR1 MNHNS and CDR2 SASEGT. The CDR3 bases are TGTGCCAGCAGTGAAGGAGCGGGAGGGCCTATGTACGAGCAGTACTTC. It yields the protein CASSEGAGGPMYEQYF.

The chain has TRBV28 and TRBJ2-7; TRBD1 matches 11 bases. Germline CDR1 and CDR2: MDHEN and SYDVKM. V trimming: 10 bases; J trimming: 6 bases; junction bases outside the gene matches: 8. The CDR3 is 13 amino acids. CDR3 region: CATQSGQGGEQYF. The CDR3 DNA follows: TGTGCCACCCAATCGGGACAGGGGGGCGAGCAGTACTTC.

This clone was counted ten times or more. The chain carries TRBV13 and TRBJ1-1; D not resolved. Germline CDR1 reads PRHDT; CDR2 reads FYEKMQ (reference sequence). V was pared by 8 bases and J by 1 base, with 11 bases between. The CDR3 contains 13 residues. The DNA of the CDR3 is TGTGCCAGCGGCTGGAAGGGGAACACTGAAGCTTTCTTT. The encoded protein is CASGWKGNTEAFF.